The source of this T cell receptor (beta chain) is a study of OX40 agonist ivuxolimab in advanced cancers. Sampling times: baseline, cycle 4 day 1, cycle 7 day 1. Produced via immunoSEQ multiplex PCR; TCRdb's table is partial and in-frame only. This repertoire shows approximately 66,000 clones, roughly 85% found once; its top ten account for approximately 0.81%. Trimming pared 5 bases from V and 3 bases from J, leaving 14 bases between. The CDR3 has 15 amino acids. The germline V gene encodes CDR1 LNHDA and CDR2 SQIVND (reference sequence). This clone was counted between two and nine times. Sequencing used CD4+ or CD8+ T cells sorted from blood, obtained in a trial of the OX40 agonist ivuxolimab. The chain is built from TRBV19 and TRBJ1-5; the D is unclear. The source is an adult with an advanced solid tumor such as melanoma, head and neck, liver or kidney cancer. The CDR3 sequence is CASSFGGTNNQPQHF. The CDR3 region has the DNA TGTGCCAGTAGTTTCGGTGGTACGAACAATCAGCCCCAGCATTTT. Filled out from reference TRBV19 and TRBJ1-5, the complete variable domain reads DGGITQSPKYLFRKEGQNVTLSCEQNLNHDAMYWYRQDPGQGLRLIYYSQIVNDFQKGDIAEGYSVSREKKESFPLTVTSAQKNPTAFYLCASSFGGTNNQPQHFGDGTRLSIL.